These 19 T cell receptor beta chains came from one sample sequenced in a study of Graves' ophthalmopathy and Graves' hyperthyroidism (dated by TCRdb to about 2018). Sequencing relied on an Illumina HiSeq 2000. TCR beta CDR3 regions were amplified from RNA transcripts for repertoire sequencing. The first round of RT-PCR was done with HTBI primers and the Qiagen OneStep RT-PCR kit, and was followed by a second round of multiplex PCR, then size selection and purification. TCRdb itself trimmed the public reads at Q25 with fastp, ran MiXCR and retained productive beta chains. Identical CDR3 protein sequences are pooled into one entry, listed with their most common genes and DNA. The sample profile shows some 350,000 distinct CDR3 sequences; about 17% of them were found once. The top ten clones comprise 2% to 2.5% of the sample. Sequenced input: peripheral blood. The source is an adult woman with stable Graves' hyperthyroidism.

Only a few counts were recorded for this clonotype. This may be a read error: a much more frequent sequence differs by one nucleotide. Given the absence of the conserved phenylalanine or tryptophan at the CDR3 end, a read error is likely. V gene TRBV15 combines with J gene TRBJ1-2; possibly TRBD1 for D (5 bases). The CDR3 loop spans 14 amino acids. Trimming shortened V by 0 bases and J by 6 bases, and 11 bases separated the two germline ends. The germline V gene has CDR1 LNHNV and CDR2 YYDKDF (reference sequence). CDR3 coding DNA: TGTGCCACCAGCAGAGACAGGGTAGGGGATGGCTACACCTAC. Residues: CATSRDRVGDGYTY.

The table lists this clonotype with many counts. This chain joins TRBV6-1 and TRBJ2-7; possibly TRBD2 for D (5 bases). From germline, CDR1 is MNHNS and CDR2 SASEGT. V lost 8 bases, J lost 0 bases, and 14 bases lay in between. CDR3 length: 14 amino acids. The CDR3 reads CASGKGDYSYEQYF. The DNA of the CDR3 is TGTGCCAGCGGGAAGGGAGACTACTCCTACGAGCAGTACTTC.

The chain combines TRBV28 with TRBJ2-7, with 7 bases aligning to TRBD1. The CDR3 is 16 amino acids. From germline, CDR1 is MDHEN and CDR2 SYDVKM. V lost 2 bases, J lost 4 bases, and 11 bases stayed unmatched. The DNA for the CDR3 is TGTGCCAGCAGTTTAGCTCGGGACAGAAGAACTTACGAGCAGTACTTC. Encoded protein: CASSLARDRRTYEQYF.

This clonotype was detected many times. This chain links TRBV3-1 with TRBJ2-7; D is ambiguous. The germline CDR1 and CDR2 sequences are LGHDT and YNNKEL (reference sequence). Trimming removed 11 bases at V and 3 bases at J, with 17 bases between. This CDR3 has 13 residues. Here the CDR3 DNA reads TGTGCCCCTAAATTTCCCGCCGGCTACGAGCAGTACTTC. It yields the protein CAPKFPAGYEQYF.

The chain uses TRBV27 and TRBJ2-5; 8 bases map to TRBD2. This CDR3 has 13 residues. Unmatched junction bases numbered 7, after V lost 8 bases and J lost 5 bases. CDR1 and CDR2 (germline): MNHEY, SMNVEV (reference sequence). CDR3 DNA sequence: TGTGCCAGCTCGCGGGGGGTCAAGGAGACCCAGTACTTC. Its translation: CASSRGVKETQYF.

This chain joins TRBV19 and TRBJ1-5; D gene uncertain. This CDR3 contains 13 residues. Trimming removed 8 bases at V and 4 bases at J, with 12 bases between. Germline lookup yields CDR1 LNHDA and CDR2 SQIVND (reference sequence). CDR3 region: CASRRQDNQPQHF. Written as DNA, the CDR3 is TGTGCCAGTCGCCGCCAAGATAATCAGCCCCAGCATTTT.

The sample holds many counts of this clonotype. The CDR3 loop is CSAGQGFSYEQYF. The DNA for the CDR3 is TGCAGCGCTGGACAGGGGTTCTCCTACGAGCAGTACTTC. The chain links TRBV29-1 to TRBJ2-7, with 9 bases matching TRBD1. The J segment lost 0 bases and the V segment lost 7 bases, leaving 4 bases of the junction unmatched. The germline CDR1 and CDR2 sequences are SQVTM and ANQGSEA. The CDR3 has 13 residues.

This clonotype was counted at least ten times. The chain combines TRBV6-2 or TRBV6-3 with TRBJ2-7, with 7 bases matching TRBD2. J lost 3 bases, V lost 8 bases, and 4 bases had no gene match. CDR1 is MNHEY and CDR2 is SVGEGT in the germline V gene. This CDR3 is built from 12 residues. CDR3 DNA sequence: TGTGCCAGCGGGGAGGGGTTCTACGAGCAGTACTTC. Translation gives CASGEGFYEQYF.

This clonotype showed up many times. This chain connects TRBV19 to TRBJ2-7; possibly TRBD2 for D (5 bases). Per germline, CDR1 LNHDA and CDR2 SQIVND (reference sequence). This CDR3 comprises 15 residues. Trimming removed 1 base from V and 4 bases from J, with 14 bases in between. CDR3 DNA sequence: TGTGCCAGTAGTATAGCCCACAGCGACTATTACGAGCAGTACTTC. Translation gives CASSIAHSDYYEQYF.

This clonotype was recorded many times. The rearrangement joins TRBV7-9 to TRBJ1-3; D is perhaps TRBD1 (6 bases). This CDR3 spans 13 amino acids. V gave up 5 bases and J gave up 2 bases, with 7 bases separating them. Germline lookup yields CDR1 SEHNR and CDR2 FQNEAQ (reference sequence). CDR3 sequence: CASSQGTGNTIYF. CDR3 DNA sequence: TGTGCCAGCAGCCAGGGGACTGGAAACACCATATATTTT.

This clonotype was observed a handful of times. With a much larger clone just one base away, this may be a read error. No conserved phenylalanine or tryptophan is present at the end of the CDR3, so a read error is the likely explanation. This chain uses TRBV4-1 with TRBJ2-5, with 7 bases that match TRBD2. This CDR3 comprises 16 residues. CDR1 is MGHRA, CDR2 YSYEKL, per germline. Trimming cost V 2 bases and J 5 bases; bases outside gene matches: 11. This chain's CDR3 is CASSQYAAGVTETQYI. The DNA for the CDR3 is TGCGCCAGCAGCCAATATGCTGCGGGAGTGACGGAGACCCAGTACATC.

This clonotype was picked up many times. The chain joins TRBV5-1 to TRBJ1-1; D is perhaps TRBD1 (6 bases). V lost 5 bases and J lost 7, with 12 bases in between. There are 12 residues in the CDR3. Germline values: CDR1 SGHRS, CDR2 YFSETQ. This CDR3 reads CASRREGVEAFF. Here the CDR3 DNA reads TGCGCCAGCAGGCGTGAGGGGGTTGAAGCTTTCTTT. Looking up the rest from reference TRBV5-1 and TRBJ1-1 gives the full variable domain: KAGVTQTPRYLIKTRGQQVTLSCSPISGHRSVSWYQQTPGQGLQFLFEYFSETQRNKGNFPGRFSGRQFSNSRSEMNVSTLELGDSALYLCASRREGVEAFFGQGTRLTVV.

This clonotype was seen more than once but under ten times. This sequence joins TRBV14 and TRBJ2-5; TRBD2 might be the D (5 bases). CDR1 SGHDN and CDR2 FVKESK come from the germline V gene. This CDR3 contains 16 residues. The V end was cut by 4 bases, the J end by 5 bases, with 20 bases between. The CDR3 protein is CASSPEQLHRGETQYF. CDR3 coding DNA: TGTGCCAGCAGCCCCGAGCAACTACACCGAGGGGAGACCCAGTACTTC.

In its sample, this clonotype was seen a few times. V and J are TRBV9 and TRBJ2-7; 8 positions match TRBD1. The CDR3 has 15 residues. V shed 0 bases, J shed 5 bases, and the junction held 7 bases outside the gene matches. Germline values: CDR1 SGDLS, CDR2 YYNGEE. CDR3 protein: CASSVGQGASNEQYF. The CDR3 DNA is TGTGCCAGCAGCGTAGGGCAGGGGGCCTCTAACGAGCAGTACTTC.

This clonotype was counted only a few times. The rearrangement uses TRBV11-2 and TRBJ2-7; D perhaps matches TRBD1 (6 bases). Germline V gene sequence: CDR1 SGHAT, CDR2 FQNNGV. The CDR3 totals 15 residues. V gave up 5 bases and J gave up 5 bases, with 19 bases separating them. The CDR3 loop is CASSADQGTFDEQYF. DNA of the CDR3: TGTGCCAGCAGCGCTGATCAGGGGACATTCGACGAGCAGTACTTC.

The genes are TRBV11-1 and TRBJ2-7, with 10 nucleotides matching TRBD1. The CDR3 covers 15 residues. V lost 6 bases and J lost 3; bases outside the gene matches: 8. The V gene's germline CDR1 is SGHAT and CDR2 FQDESV (reference sequence). As DNA, the CDR3 is TGTGCCAGCAGTAGGGGGACAGGGGACGTCTACGAGCAGTACTTC. Protein product: CASSRGTGDVYEQYF.

The chain carries TRBV6-1 and TRBJ1-2, with a possible D match to TRBD1 (5 bases). This CDR3 comprises 15 residues. Germline V lookup: CDR1 MNHNS, CDR2 SASEGT. V was clipped by 3 bases and J by 2 bases, with 13 bases between them. The CDR3 DNA reads as TGTGCCAGCAGTGATGAGGGACCGTTCAACTATGGCTACACCTTC. This encodes CASSDEGPFNYGYTF.

This clonotype was counted ten times or more. The chain uses TRBV25-1 and TRBJ2-2; 7 bases align to TRBD1. Trimming removed 0 bases from V and 1 base from J; junction bases left unmatched: 5. The V gene's germline CDR1 is MGHDK and CDR2 SYGVNS. The CDR3 runs to 17 residues. CDR3: CASSEYFGTVNTGELFF. The CDR3 DNA follows: TGTGCCAGCAGTGAATACTTCGGGACAGTGAACACCGGGGAGCTGTTTTTT.

This clonotype came up many times. V and J are TRBV12-3 or TRBV12-4 and TRBJ2-2; D unclear. The ends were cut back, 3 bases at V and 6 bases at J, with 14 bases in the middle. This CDR3 region has 15 residues. The CDR3 DNA follows: TGTGCCAGCAGTTTTCCGGGTTCAAGGGCCGGGGAGCTGTTTTTT. It translates to CASSFPGSRAGELFF.